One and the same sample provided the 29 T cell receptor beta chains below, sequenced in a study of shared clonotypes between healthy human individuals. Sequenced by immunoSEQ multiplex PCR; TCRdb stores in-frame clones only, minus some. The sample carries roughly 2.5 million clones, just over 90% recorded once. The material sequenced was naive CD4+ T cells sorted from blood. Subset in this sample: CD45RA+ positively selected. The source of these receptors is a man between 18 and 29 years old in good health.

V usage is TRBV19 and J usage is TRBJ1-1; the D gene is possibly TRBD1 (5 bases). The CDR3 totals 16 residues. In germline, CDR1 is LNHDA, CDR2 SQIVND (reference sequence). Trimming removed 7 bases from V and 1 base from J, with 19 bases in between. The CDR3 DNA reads TGTGCCAGTAAATCAATTAGCGGGACGGCGAACACTGAAGCTTTCTTT. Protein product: CASKSISGTANTEAFF.

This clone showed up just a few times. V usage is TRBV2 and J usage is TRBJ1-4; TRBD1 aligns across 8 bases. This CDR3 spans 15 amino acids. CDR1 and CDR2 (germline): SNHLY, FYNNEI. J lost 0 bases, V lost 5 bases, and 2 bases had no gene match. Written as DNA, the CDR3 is TGTGCCAGCAGTTTACAGGGGGCAACTAATGAAAAACTGTTTTTT. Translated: CASSLQGATNEKLFF. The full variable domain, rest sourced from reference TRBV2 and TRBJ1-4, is EPEVTQTPSHQVTQMGQEVILRCVPISNHLYFYWYRQILGQKVEFLVSFYNNEISEKSEIFDDQFSVERPDGSNFTLKIRSTKLEDSAMYFCASSLQGATNEKLFFGSGTQLSVL.

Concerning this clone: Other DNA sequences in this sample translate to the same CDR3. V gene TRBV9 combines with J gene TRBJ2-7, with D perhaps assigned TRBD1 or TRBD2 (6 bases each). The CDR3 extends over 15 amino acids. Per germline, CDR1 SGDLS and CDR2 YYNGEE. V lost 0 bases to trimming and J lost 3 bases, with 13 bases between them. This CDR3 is CASSVDGGGSYEQYF. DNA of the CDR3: TGTGCCAGCAGCGTAGATGGAGGGGGGAGCTACGAGCAGTACTTC.

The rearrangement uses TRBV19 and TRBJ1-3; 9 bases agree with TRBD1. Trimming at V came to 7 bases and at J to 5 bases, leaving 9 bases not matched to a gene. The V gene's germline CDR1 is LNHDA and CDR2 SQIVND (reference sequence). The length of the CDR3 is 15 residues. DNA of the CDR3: TGTGCCAGTAAAGAATCCGGACAGGGGAGAAACACCATATATTTT. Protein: CASKESGQGRNTIYF.

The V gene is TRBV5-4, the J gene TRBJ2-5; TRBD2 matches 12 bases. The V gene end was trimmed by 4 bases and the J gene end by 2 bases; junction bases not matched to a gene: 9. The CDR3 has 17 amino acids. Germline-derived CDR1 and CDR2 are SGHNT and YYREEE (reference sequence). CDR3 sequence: CASSASPLAGGQETQYF. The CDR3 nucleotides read TGTGCCAGCAGCGCCTCACCACTAGCGGGGGGACAAGAGACCCAGTACTTC.

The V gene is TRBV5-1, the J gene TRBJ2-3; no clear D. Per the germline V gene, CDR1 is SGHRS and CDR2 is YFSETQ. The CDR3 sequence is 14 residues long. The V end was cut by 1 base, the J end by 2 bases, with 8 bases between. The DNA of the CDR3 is TGCGCCAGCAGCTTGAAGGGCCTCACAGATACGCAGTATTTT. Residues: CASSLKGLTDTQYF.

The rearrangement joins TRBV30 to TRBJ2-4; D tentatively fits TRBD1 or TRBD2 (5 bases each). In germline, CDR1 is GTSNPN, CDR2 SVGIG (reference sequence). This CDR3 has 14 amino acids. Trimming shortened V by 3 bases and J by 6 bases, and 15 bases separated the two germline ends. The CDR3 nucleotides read TGTGCCTGGAGCGATGCCGGGACGGGAAACATTCAGTACTTC. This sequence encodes CAWSDAGTGNIQYF. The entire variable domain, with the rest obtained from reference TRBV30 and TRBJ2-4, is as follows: SQTIHQWPATLVQPVGSPLSLECTVEGTSNPNLYWYRQAAGRGLQLLFYSVGIGQISSEVPQNLSASRPQDRQFILSSKKLLLSDSGFYLCAWSDAGTGNIQYFGAGTRLSVL.

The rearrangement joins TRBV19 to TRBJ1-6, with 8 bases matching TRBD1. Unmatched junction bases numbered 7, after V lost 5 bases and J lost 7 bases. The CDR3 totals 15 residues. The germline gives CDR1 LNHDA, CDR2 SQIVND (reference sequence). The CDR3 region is CASSEGTGVNSPLHF. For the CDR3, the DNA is TGTGCCAGTAGTGAGGGGACAGGCGTGAATTCACCCCTCCACTTT.

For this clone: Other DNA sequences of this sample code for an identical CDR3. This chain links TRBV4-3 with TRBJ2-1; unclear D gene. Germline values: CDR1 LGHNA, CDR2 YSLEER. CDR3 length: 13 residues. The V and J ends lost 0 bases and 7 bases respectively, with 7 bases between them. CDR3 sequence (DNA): TGCGCCAGCAGCCAAGATCGGGTTAATGAGCAGTTCTTC. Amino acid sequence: CASSQDRVNEQFF.

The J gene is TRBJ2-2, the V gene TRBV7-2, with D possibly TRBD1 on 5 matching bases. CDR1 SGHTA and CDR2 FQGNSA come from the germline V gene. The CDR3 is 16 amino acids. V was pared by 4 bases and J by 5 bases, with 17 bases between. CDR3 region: CASSSSPSQVTGELFF. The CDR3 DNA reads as TGTGCCAGCAGCTCCTCCCCCTCACAGGTTACCGGGGAGCTGTTTTTT.

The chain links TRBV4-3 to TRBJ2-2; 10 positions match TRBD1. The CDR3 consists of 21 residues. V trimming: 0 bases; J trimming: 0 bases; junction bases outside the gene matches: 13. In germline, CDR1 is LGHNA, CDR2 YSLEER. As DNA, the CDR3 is TGCGCCAGCAGCCAAGATAACCGACCGGGACAGGGGAGGTCGAACACCGGGGAGCTGTTTTTT. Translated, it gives CASSQDNRPGQGRSNTGELFF.

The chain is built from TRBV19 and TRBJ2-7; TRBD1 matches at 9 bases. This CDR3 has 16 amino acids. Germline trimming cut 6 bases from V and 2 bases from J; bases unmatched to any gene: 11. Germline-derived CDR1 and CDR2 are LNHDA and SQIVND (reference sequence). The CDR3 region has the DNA TGTGCCAGTAGGGGGGCCACCGGGACAGGGCCCTACGAGCAGTACTTC. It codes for CASRGATGTGPYEQYF.

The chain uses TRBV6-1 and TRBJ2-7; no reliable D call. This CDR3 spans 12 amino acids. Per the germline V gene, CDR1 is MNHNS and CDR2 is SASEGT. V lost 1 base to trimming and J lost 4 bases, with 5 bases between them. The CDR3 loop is CASSEGWYEQYF. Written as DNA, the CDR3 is TGTGCCAGCAGTGAAGGATGGTACGAGCAGTACTTC.

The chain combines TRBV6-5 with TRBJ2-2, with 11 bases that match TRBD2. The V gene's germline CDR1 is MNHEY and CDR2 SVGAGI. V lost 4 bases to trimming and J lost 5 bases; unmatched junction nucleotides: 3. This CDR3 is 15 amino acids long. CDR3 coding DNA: TGTGCCAGCAGTTCTGGGACTAGCGGAACCGGGGAGCTGTTTTTT. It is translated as CASSSGTSGTGELFF.

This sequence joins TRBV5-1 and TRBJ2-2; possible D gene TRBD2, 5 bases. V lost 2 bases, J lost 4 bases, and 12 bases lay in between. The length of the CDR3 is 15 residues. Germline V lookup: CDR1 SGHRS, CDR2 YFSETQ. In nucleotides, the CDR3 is TGCGCCAGCAGCTTTGGGAAAGAGGGCACCGGGGAGCTGTTTTTT. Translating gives CASSFGKEGTGELFF. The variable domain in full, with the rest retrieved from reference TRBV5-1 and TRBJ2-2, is KAGVTQTPRYLIKTRGQQVTLSCSPISGHRSVSWYQQTPGQGLQFLFEYFSETQRNKGNFPGRFSGRQFSNSRSEMNVSTLELGDSALYLCASSFGKEGTGELFFGEGSRLTVL.

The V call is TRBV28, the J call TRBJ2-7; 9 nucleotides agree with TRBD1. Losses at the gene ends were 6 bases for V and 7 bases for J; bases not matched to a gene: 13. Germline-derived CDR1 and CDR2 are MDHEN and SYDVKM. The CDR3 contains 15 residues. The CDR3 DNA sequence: TGTGCCAGCAGCATGTTCGGACAGGGGTCGAGGGAGCAGTACTTC. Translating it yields CASSMFGQGSREQYF.

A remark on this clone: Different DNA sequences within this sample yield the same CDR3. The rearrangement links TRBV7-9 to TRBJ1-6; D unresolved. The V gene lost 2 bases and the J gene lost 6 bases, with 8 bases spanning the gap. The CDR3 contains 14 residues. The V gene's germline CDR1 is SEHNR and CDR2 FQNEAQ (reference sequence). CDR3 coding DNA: TGTGCCAGCAGCTTATCAGGAGGTAATTCACCCCTCCACTTT. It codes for CASSLSGGNSPLHF.

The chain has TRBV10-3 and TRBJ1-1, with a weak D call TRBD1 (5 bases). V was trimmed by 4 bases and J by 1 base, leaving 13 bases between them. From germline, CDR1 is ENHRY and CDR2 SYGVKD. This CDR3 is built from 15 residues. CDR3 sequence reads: CAISVGTEGNTEAFF. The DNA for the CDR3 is TGTGCCATCAGTGTAGGGACCGAGGGGAACACTGAAGCTTTCTTT.

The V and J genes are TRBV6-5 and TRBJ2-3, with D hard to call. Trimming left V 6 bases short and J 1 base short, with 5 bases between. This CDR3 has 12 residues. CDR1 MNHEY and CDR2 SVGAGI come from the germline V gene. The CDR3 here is CASSDGTDTQYF. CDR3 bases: TGTGCCAGCAGCGACGGCACAGATACGCAGTATTTT.

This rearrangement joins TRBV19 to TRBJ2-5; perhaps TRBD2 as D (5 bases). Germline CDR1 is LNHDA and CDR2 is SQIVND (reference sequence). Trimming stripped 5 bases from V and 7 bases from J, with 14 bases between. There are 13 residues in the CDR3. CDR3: CASSPTGSRTQYF. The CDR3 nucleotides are TGTGCCAGTAGTCCTACTGGGAGCAGGACCCAGTACTTC.

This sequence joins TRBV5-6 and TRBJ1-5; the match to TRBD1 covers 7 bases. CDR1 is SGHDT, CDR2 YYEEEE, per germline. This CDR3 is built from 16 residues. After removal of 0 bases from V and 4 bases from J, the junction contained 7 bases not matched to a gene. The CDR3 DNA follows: TGTGCCAGCAGCTTGGGGCCGGGACAGATGAATCAGCCCCAGCATTTT. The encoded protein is CASSLGPGQMNQPQHF.

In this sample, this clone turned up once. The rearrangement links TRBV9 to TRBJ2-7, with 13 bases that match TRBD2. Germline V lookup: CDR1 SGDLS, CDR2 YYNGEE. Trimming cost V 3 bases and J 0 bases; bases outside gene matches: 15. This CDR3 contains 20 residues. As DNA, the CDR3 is TGTGCCAGCAGCGCCGATTCCGGGACTAGCGGGGCCCGGAGCTCCTACGAGCAGTACTTC. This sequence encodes CASSADSGTSGARSSYEQYF.

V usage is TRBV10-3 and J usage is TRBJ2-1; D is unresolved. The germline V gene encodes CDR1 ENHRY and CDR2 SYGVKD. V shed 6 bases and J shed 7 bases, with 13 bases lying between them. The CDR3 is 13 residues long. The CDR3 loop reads CAISPSSRNEQFF. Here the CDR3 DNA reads TGTGCCATCAGCCCTTCCTCCAGGAATGAGCAGTTCTTC.

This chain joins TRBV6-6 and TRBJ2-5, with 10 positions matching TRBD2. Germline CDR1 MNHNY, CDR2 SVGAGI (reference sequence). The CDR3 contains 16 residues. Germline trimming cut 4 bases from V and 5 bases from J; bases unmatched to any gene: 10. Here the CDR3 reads CASSFFPAGGLETQYF. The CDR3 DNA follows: TGTGCCAGCAGTTTCTTCCCAGCGGGGGGGCTCGAGACCCAGTACTTC.

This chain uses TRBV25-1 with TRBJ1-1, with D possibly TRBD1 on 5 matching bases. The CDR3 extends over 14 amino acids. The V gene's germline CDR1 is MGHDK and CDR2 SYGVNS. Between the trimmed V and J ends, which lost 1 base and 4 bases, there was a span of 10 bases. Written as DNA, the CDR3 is TGTGCCAGCAGTGAATTCGGGGCGGCCACTGAAGCTTTCTTT. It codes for CASSEFGAATEAFF.

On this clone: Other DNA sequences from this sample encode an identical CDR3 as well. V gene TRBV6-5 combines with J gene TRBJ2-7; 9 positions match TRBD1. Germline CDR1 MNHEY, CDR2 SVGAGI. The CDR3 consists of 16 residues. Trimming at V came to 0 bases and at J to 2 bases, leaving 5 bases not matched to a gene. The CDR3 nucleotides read TGTGCCAGCAGTTACTCGCTGGGGACAGGGACCTACGAGCAGTACTTC. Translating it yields CASSYSLGTGTYEQYF.

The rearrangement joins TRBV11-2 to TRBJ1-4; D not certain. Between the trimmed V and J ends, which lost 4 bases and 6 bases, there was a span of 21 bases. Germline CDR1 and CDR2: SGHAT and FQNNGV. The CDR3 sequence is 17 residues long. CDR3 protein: CASSSAGRIKSDEKLFF. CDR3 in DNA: TGTGCCAGCAGCTCGGCCGGGCGGATCAAGTCAGATGAAAAACTGTTTTTT.

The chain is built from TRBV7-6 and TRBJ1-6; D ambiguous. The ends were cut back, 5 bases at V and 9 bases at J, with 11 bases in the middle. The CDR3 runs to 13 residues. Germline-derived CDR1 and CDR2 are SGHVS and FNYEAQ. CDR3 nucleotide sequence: TGTGCCAGCAGCCCCGCCGACGTTTCACCCCTCCACTTT. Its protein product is CASSPADVSPLHF. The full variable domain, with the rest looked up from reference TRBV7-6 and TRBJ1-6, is GAGVSQSPRYKVTKRGQDVALRCDPISGHVSLYWYRQALGQGPEFLTYFNYEAQQDKSGLPNDRFSAERPEGSISTLTIQRTEQRDSAMYRCASSPADVSPLHFGNGTRLTVT.

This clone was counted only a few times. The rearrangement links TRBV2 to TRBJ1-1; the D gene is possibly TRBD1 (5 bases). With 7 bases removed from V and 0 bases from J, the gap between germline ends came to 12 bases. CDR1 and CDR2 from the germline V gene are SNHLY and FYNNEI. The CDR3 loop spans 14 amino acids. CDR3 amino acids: CASTLAGVNTEAFF. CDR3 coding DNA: TGTGCCAGCACCCTGGCGGGGGTGAACACTGAAGCTTTCTTT.